These T cell receptor beta chains were read from a single sample in a study of T cell responses to AZD1222 COVID-19 vaccine. TCRdb's table, derived via immunoSEQ multiplex PCR, lists solely in-frame clones and lacks some. The sample includes 85,000 to 100,000 clones, roughly 89% seen only once; the top ten take around 3.9%. Here the sequenced sample was peripheral blood, taken on day 0 of AZD1222 vaccination. These receptor sequences come from an adult in good health. The CDR3 runs from the conserved cysteine through the conserved F or W. The order of the fields is J gene, clone size, D gene, CDR3 length, V gene, CDR3 DNA, CDR3 protein. The D gene is left open where the match is weak. Some rows mark clone size as missing; the rest say once, few, many or name a class of expanded clone.

J gene: TRBJ2-5
clone size: NA
D gene: TRBD2
CDR3 length: 18
V gene: TRBV7-2
CDR3 DNA: TGTGCCAGCAGCTTATGGGCTAGCGGGGAAACAAAACAAGAGACCCAGTACTTC
CDR3 protein: CASSLWASGETKQETQYF

J gene: TRBJ1-1
clone size: NA
D gene: NA
CDR3 length: 13
V gene: TRBV5-1
CDR3 DNA: TGCGCCAGCAGCTTGGAGGGCCGAACTGAAGCTTTCTTT
CDR3 protein: CASSLEGRTEAFF

J gene: TRBJ1-3
clone size: NA
D gene: NA
CDR3 length: 18
V gene: TRBV13
CDR3 DNA: TGTGCCAGCAGTTTAGGGATTCGGGCAGGGTTGAGTGGAAACACCATATATTTT
CDR3 protein: CASSLGIRAGLSGNTIYF

J gene: TRBJ2-7
clone size: NA
D gene: TRBD1
CDR3 length: 15
V gene: TRBV7-9
CDR3 DNA: TGTGCCAGCAGCTACCCGGGACAGGGGACCCACGAGCAGTACTTC
CDR3 protein: CASSYPGQGTHEQYF

J gene: TRBJ1-6
clone size: NA
D gene: TRBD1
CDR3 length: 15
V gene: TRBV19
CDR3 DNA: TGTGCCAGTAGTACCGGACAGGCGGTGAATTCACCCCTCCACTTT
CDR3 protein: CASSTGQAVNSPLHF

J gene: TRBJ1-2
clone size: NA
D gene: NA
CDR3 length: 13
V gene: TRBV12-3/TRBV12-4
CDR3 DNA: TGTGCCAGCGGTGGTAGCCCTAACTATGGCTACACCTTC
CDR3 protein: CASGGSPNYGYTF

J gene: TRBJ2-3
clone size: NA
D gene: NA
CDR3 length: 18
V gene: TRBV5-8
CDR3 DNA: TGTGCCAGCAGCTTGCCCTATGGGGGATCAATTAGCACAGATACGCAGTATTTT
CDR3 protein: CASSLPYGGSISTDTQYF

J gene: TRBJ1-1
clone size: NA
D gene: NA
CDR3 length: 14
V gene: TRBV27
CDR3 DNA: TGTGCCAGCAGTTTTGGGGGGGGAGGCACTGAAGCTTTCTTT
CDR3 protein: CASSFGGGGTEAFF

J gene: TRBJ2-3
clone size: NA
D gene: TRBD2
CDR3 length: 15
V gene: TRBV5-1
CDR3 DNA: TGCGCCAGCAGCGTACTAGCGGGGGGGCCGAATACGCAGTATTTT
CDR3 protein: CASSVLAGGPNTQYF

J gene: TRBJ1-2
clone size: NA
D gene: NA
CDR3 length: 14
V gene: TRBV29-1
CDR3 DNA: TGCAGCGTTGAGACGGGCGTCCAAGGGGATGGCTACACCTTC
CDR3 protein: CSVETGVQGDGYTF

J gene: TRBJ1-1
clone size: NA
D gene: NA
CDR3 length: 12
V gene: TRBV28
CDR3 DNA: TGTGCCAGCAGTTTTAAAAACACTGAAGCTTTCTTT
CDR3 protein: CASSFKNTEAFF

J gene: TRBJ1-1
clone size: NA
D gene: NA
CDR3 length: 12
V gene: TRBV5-6
CDR3 DNA: TGTGCCAGCAGCTTGGGGCTGTCGAGGGCTTTCTTT
CDR3 protein: CASSLGLSRAFF

J gene: TRBJ1-1
clone size: NA
D gene: NA
CDR3 length: 13
V gene: TRBV5-5
CDR3 DNA: TGTGCCAGCAGCGCCCAGGGATGGACTGAAGCTTTCTTT
CDR3 protein: CASSAQGWTEAFF

J gene: TRBJ2-1
clone size: NA
D gene: NA
CDR3 length: 18
V gene: TRBV2
CDR3 DNA: TGTGCCAGCAGTGAAGCGCAGGCGGGGGCCTCGATTTACAATGAGCAGTTCTTC
CDR3 protein: CASSEAQAGASIYNEQFF

J gene: TRBJ1-3
clone size: NA
D gene: NA
CDR3 length: 16
V gene: TRBV3-1/TRBV3-2
CDR3 DNA: TGTGCCAGCAGCCAAGGGAGGGCAGTAAATGGAAACACCATATATTTT
CDR3 protein: CASSQGRAVNGNTIYF

J gene: TRBJ2-3
clone size: few
D gene: NA
CDR3 length: 12
V gene: TRBV25-1
CDR3 DNA: TGTGCCAGCACGAGGGGGACAGATACGCAGTATTTT
CDR3 protein: CASTRGTDTQYF

J gene: TRBJ2-1
clone size: NA
D gene: NA
CDR3 length: 14
V gene: TRBV5-4
CDR3 DNA: TGTGCCAGCAGCCACCTCTTAGGGGGGGGTGAGCAGTTCTTC
CDR3 protein: CASSHLLGGGEQFF

J gene: TRBJ2-5
clone size: once
D gene: TRBD2
CDR3 length: 16
V gene: TRBV7-2
CDR3 DNA: TGTGCCAGCAGCTTAGGGGTTAGCGGGGGGACAGAGACCCAGTACTTC
CDR3 protein: CASSLGVSGGTETQYF

J gene: TRBJ1-6
clone size: few
D gene: NA
CDR3 length: 14
V gene: TRBV11-2
CDR3 DNA: TGTGCCAGCAGCACCGGGACACCCAATTCACCCCTCCACTTT
CDR3 protein: CASSTGTPNSPLHF

J gene: TRBJ2-2
clone size: NA
D gene: NA
CDR3 length: 13
V gene: TRBV11-1
CDR3 DNA: TGTGCCAGCAGCCGGACAGTCACCGGGGAGCTGTTTTTT
CDR3 protein: CASSRTVTGELFF

J gene: TRBJ1-2
clone size: once
D gene: NA
CDR3 length: 14
V gene: TRBV2
CDR3 DNA: TGTGCCAGCTCCTCGGCGGGGGGGTACTATGGCTACACCTTC
CDR3 protein: CASSSAGGYYGYTF

J gene: TRBJ2-2
clone size: NA
D gene: TRBD2
CDR3 length: 14
V gene: TRBV10-3
CDR3 DNA: TGTGCCACTACACTAGCGGGGGTCACCGGGGAGCTGTTTTTT
CDR3 protein: CATTLAGVTGELFF

J gene: TRBJ1-5
clone size: NA
D gene: TRBD1
CDR3 length: 15
V gene: TRBV7-2
CDR3 DNA: TGTGCCAGCAGCCCCGGGACAGGGGTTTGGCAGCCCCAGCATTTT
CDR3 protein: CASSPGTGVWQPQHF

J gene: TRBJ2-1
clone size: NA
D gene: TRBD2
CDR3 length: 17
V gene: TRBV6-2/TRBV6-3
CDR3 DNA: TGTGCCAGCAGTTACATCCTGACAAGGCTAGCGGGGTATGAGCAGTTCTTC
CDR3 protein: CASSYILTRLAGYEQFF

J gene: TRBJ2-1
clone size: NA
D gene: NA
CDR3 length: 16
V gene: TRBV19
CDR3 DNA: TGTGCCAGTAGTATTAGGGGGACCGGCTCCTACAATGAGCAGTTCTTC
CDR3 protein: CASSIRGTGSYNEQFF

J gene: TRBJ2-1
clone size: once
D gene: TRBD2
CDR3 length: 15
V gene: TRBV6-4
CDR3 DNA: TGTGCCAGCAGTGACTCGGCGGGGGGGCGAAATGAGCAGTTCTTC
CDR3 protein: CASSDSAGGRNEQFF

J gene: TRBJ1-2
clone size: NA
D gene: TRBD1
CDR3 length: 16
V gene: TRBV11-2
CDR3 DNA: TGTGCCAGCAGCCAGGACGCCGGGACAGGGGCCTATGGCTACACCTTC
CDR3 protein: CASSQDAGTGAYGYTF

J gene: TRBJ2-5
clone size: NA
D gene: TRBD1
CDR3 length: 14
V gene: TRBV7-9
CDR3 DNA: TGTGCCAGCAGCCCCTGGGACAGCCAAGAGACCCAGTACTTC
CDR3 protein: CASSPWDSQETQYF

J gene: TRBJ1-5
clone size: NA
D gene: TRBD1
CDR3 length: 20
V gene: TRBV27
CDR3 DNA: TGTGCCAGCATTAGGGGGCTCCTGGGACACTGCGAAAATAGCAATCAGCCCCAGCATTTT
CDR3 protein: CASIRGLLGHCENSNQPQHF

J gene: TRBJ1-5
clone size: NA
D gene: TRBD1
CDR3 length: 14
V gene: TRBV5-1
CDR3 DNA: TGCGCCAGCAGCCAAGGGACAGGCAATCAGCCCCAGCATTTT
CDR3 protein: CASSQGTGNQPQHF

J gene: TRBJ1-5
clone size: NA
D gene: NA
CDR3 length: 15
V gene: TRBV15
CDR3 DNA: TGTGCCACCAGCAGAGGGATTTCCGGTGATCAGCCCCAGCATTTT
CDR3 protein: CATSRGISGDQPQHF

J gene: TRBJ1-4
clone size: NA
D gene: NA
CDR3 length: 13
V gene: TRBV4-1
CDR3 DNA: TGCGCCAGCAGTGGGGCAGGCAATGAAAAACTGTTTTTT
CDR3 protein: CASSGAGNEKLFF

J gene: TRBJ2-7
clone size: once
D gene: TRBD1
CDR3 length: 18
V gene: TRBV6-1
CDR3 DNA: TGTGCCAGCAGTGACCCATTTCCGGGACAGGGGGCGGTAAGCGAGCAGTACTTC
CDR3 protein: CASSDPFPGQGAVSEQYF

J gene: TRBJ2-3
clone size: NA
D gene: NA
CDR3 length: 12
V gene: TRBV7-9
CDR3 DNA: TGTGCCAGCAGCTTCGGCGGCGATATCCAGTATTTT
CDR3 protein: CASSFGGDIQYF

J gene: TRBJ2-5
clone size: NA
D gene: NA
CDR3 length: 15
V gene: TRBV7-9
CDR3 DNA: TGTGCCAGCAGCTTAGGGGGGGCCCGCCAAGAGACCCAGTACTTC
CDR3 protein: CASSLGGARQETQYF

J gene: TRBJ1-1
clone size: NA
D gene: NA
CDR3 length: 14
V gene: TRBV28
CDR3 DNA: TGTGCCAGCAGTCCGAACCTGGAAAACTCTGAAGCTTTCTTT
CDR3 protein: CASSPNLENSEAFF

J gene: TRBJ1-1
clone size: once
D gene: NA
CDR3 length: 13
V gene: TRBV11-3
CDR3 DNA: TGTGCCAGCAGCATGGGACCCGACACTGAAGCTTTCTTT
CDR3 protein: CASSMGPDTEAFF

J gene: TRBJ1-5
clone size: NA
D gene: NA
CDR3 length: 15
V gene: TRBV4-1
CDR3 DNA: TGCGCCAGCAGCCAAGTAGGACAGCGCAATCAGCCCCAGCATTTT
CDR3 protein: CASSQVGQRNQPQHF

J gene: TRBJ1-1
clone size: NA
D gene: NA
CDR3 length: 12
V gene: TRBV25-1
CDR3 DNA: TGTGCCAGCAGTGAATCTTGGGGTAATGCTTTCTTT
CDR3 protein: CASSESWGNAFF

J gene: TRBJ2-7
clone size: NA
D gene: NA
CDR3 length: 15
V gene: TRBV4-3
CDR3 DNA: TGCGCCAGCAGCCGCGCGGGACTCCTAGGAGGGGAGCAGTACTTC
CDR3 protein: CASSRAGLLGGEQYF

J gene: TRBJ2-3
clone size: NA
D gene: NA
CDR3 length: 13
V gene: TRBV5-4
CDR3 DNA: TGTGCCAGCAGCCACCCTAGCACAGATACGCAGTATTTT
CDR3 protein: CASSHPSTDTQYF

J gene: TRBJ1-1
clone size: NA
D gene: TRBD1
CDR3 length: 13
V gene: TRBV5-1
CDR3 DNA: TGCGCCAGCAGCCCCATTTCGGACAGGGAGTCTTTCTTT
CDR3 protein: CASSPISDRESFF

J gene: TRBJ1-5
clone size: NA
D gene: TRBD1
CDR3 length: 15
V gene: TRBV10-3
CDR3 DNA: TGTGCCATCAGTACATCCACAGGGGGGACTCAGCCCCAGCATTTT
CDR3 protein: CAISTSTGGTQPQHF

J gene: TRBJ2-7
clone size: NA
D gene: NA
CDR3 length: 13
V gene: TRBV2
CDR3 DNA: TGTGCCAGTCAGGGGGGCAATTCCTACGAGCAGTACTTC
CDR3 protein: CASQGGNSYEQYF

J gene: TRBJ2-5
clone size: NA
D gene: NA
CDR3 length: 15
V gene: TRBV18
CDR3 DNA: TGTGCCAGCTCACCACCGAGACCCTCGGCGGAGACCCAGTACTTC
CDR3 protein: CASSPPRPSAETQYF